This is a list of T cell receptor beta chains from one sample in a study of cytomegalovirus exposure and HLA in healthy donors. Assay: immunoSEQ multiplex PCR; the TCRdb copy retains only in-frame clones and omits some. The data show more than 150,000 clones, with around four fifths seen just once and over 1.1% held by the top ten. Specimen: PBMCs. The receptors originated from a male donor in good health and CMV-seronegative. The CDR3 runs from the conserved cysteine through the conserved F or W. D genes are given only for firm matches. For some rows the clone size is stated as once, few or many, or as a class when expanded; others skip it.

few TRBD1 TRBJ2-7 15 TRBV28 CASSFPDRGLYEQYF TGTGCCAGCAGTTTTCCCGACAGGGGACTCTACGAGCAGTACTTC
. TRBD1 TRBJ1-2 13 TRBV29-1 CSVAIQGLGGYTF TGCAGCGTTGCCATACAGGGGTTAGGGGGCTACACCTTC
few TRBD2 TRBJ2-3 16 TRBV18 CASSGVAGRSTDTQYF TGTGCCAGCTCCGGAGTAGCGGGCCGGAGCACAGATACGCAGTATTTT
. TRBD2 TRBJ2-5 16 TRBV6-5 CASSSTSLNRGETQYF TGTGCCAGCAGTTCGACTAGCCTCAACAGAGGGGAGACCCAGTACTTC
. TRBD1 TRBJ1-2 15 TRBV5-1 CASSFETGMNYGYTF TGCGCCAGCAGCTTTGAGACAGGGATGAACTATGGCTACACCTTC
few . TRBJ1-4 14 TRBV4-3 CASSQVGANEKLFF TGCGCCAGCAGCCAAGTAGGGGCTAATGAAAAACTGTTTTTT
. TRBD1 TRBJ2-3 14 TRBV4-2 CASSLWTGSDTQYF TGTGCCAGCAGCCTATGGACAGGGTCAGATACGCAGTATTTT
. TRBD1 TRBJ1-2 14 TRBV7-2 CASTTADRGQGYTF TGTGCCAGCACCACCGCGGACAGGGGGCAAGGCTACACCTTC
. . TRBJ2-5 13 TRBV7-3 CASSLTREETQYF TGTGCCAGCAGCTTAACTAGAGAGGAGACCCAGTACTTC
. . TRBJ1-2 12 TRBV5-6 CASSQERYGYTF TGTGCCAGCAGTCAGGAACGGTATGGCTACACCTTC
. . TRBJ2-1 12 TRBV10-3 CAISDAGDEQFF TGTGCCATCAGTGACGCGGGCGATGAGCAGTTCTTC
. TRBD2 TRBJ2-7 14 TRBV6-1 CASIFGTSIDEQYF TGTGCCAGCATCTTCGGGACTAGCATCGACGAGCAGTACTTC
few . TRBJ2-1 13 TRBV27 CASSLAAYNEQFF TGTGCCAGCAGTTTAGCGGCCTACAATGAGCAGTTCTTC
few TRBD2 TRBJ2-2 19 TRBV7-8 CASSPNRWLAGGNTGELFF TGTGCCAGCAGCCCTAATCGGTGGCTAGCGGGGGGGAACACCGGGGAGCTGTTTTTT
. . TRBJ1-3 14 TRBV5-8 CASSFHSSGNTIYF TGTGCCAGCAGCTTTCACAGCTCTGGAAACACCATATATTTT
. . TRBJ2-5 12 TRBV6-5 CASRDNQETQYF TGTGCCTCCCGGGACAACCAAGAGACCCAGTACTTC
. . TRBJ1-5 14 TRBV28 CASSLNGPGQPQHF TGTGCCAGCAGTTTAAACGGCCCCGGGCAGCCCCAGCATTTT
. TRBD2 TRBJ2-3 16 TRBV5-4 CASSLGLAGVKDTQYF TGTGCCAGCAGCTTGGGACTAGCGGGAGTAAAGGATACGCAGTATTTT
. . TRBJ1-1 16 TRBV4-1 CASSQDEPSYPTEAFF TGCGCCAGCAGCCAAGATGAGCCCTCCTATCCCACTGAAGCTTTCTTT
. . TRBJ2-6 16 TRBV4-3 CASSQSSNSGANVLTF TGCGCCAGCAGCCAATCATCCAACTCTGGGGCCAACGTCCTGACTTTC
. TRBD1 TRBJ1-3 18 TRBV19 CASTMTGRSRDSGNTIYF TGTGCCAGTACCATGACAGGGAGGTCCCGAGACTCTGGAAACACCATATATTTT
few . TRBJ1-6 15 TRBV7-9 CASSAQGSYNSPLHF TGTGCCAGCAGCGCCCAGGGGTCCTATAATTCACCCCTCCACTTT
once TRBD2 TRBJ2-7 16 TRBV7-9 CASSPILAGGPYEQYF TGTGCCAGCAGTCCTATCCTAGCGGGGGGCCCCTACGAGCAGTACTTC
. . TRBJ2-7 12 TRBV29-1 CSVGVTAYEQYF TGCAGCGTTGGGGTGACAGCCTACGAGCAGTACTTC
. TRBD2 TRBJ2-3 16 TRBV5-1 CASSLATSGGETTQYF TGCGCCAGCAGCTTGGCTACTAGCGGGGGGGAAACGACGCAGTATTTT
. TRBD2 TRBJ2-1 16 TRBV7-9 CASSLVSGSGGNEQFF TGTGCCAGCAGCTTAGTTTCCGGTTCGGGGGGGAATGAGCAGTTCTTC
. TRBD2 TRBJ2-2 15 TRBV27 CASSFEAGVAGELFF TGTGCCAGCAGTTTTGAAGCGGGAGTGGCCGGGGAGCTGTTTTTT
. . TRBJ1-2 14 TRBV7-9 CASSLAGRDYGYTF TGTGCCAGCAGCCTAGCAGGGAGGGACTATGGCTACACCTTC
. TRBD1 TRBJ1-1 17 TRBV19 CASRSGGTGGVGTEAFF TGTGCCAGTAGGAGCGGAGGGACAGGGGGCGTAGGCACTGAAGCTTTCTTT
. TRBD1 TRBJ1-2 14 TRBV10-3 CAIAKDRGDYGYTF TGTGCCATCGCCAAAGACAGGGGGGACTATGGCTACACCTTC
. . TRBJ2-7 14 TRBV18 CASSPSAESYEQYF TGTGCCAGCTCACCTAGCGCAGAATCCTACGAGCAGTACTTC
. . TRBJ2-2 13 TRBV2 CASSYDSTGELFF TGTGCCAGCAGCTACGACAGCACCGGGGAGCTGTTTTTT
once . TRBJ1-1 15 TRBV19 CASRGRGRENTEAFF TGTGCCAGTAGGGGCCGTGGCAGGGAGAACACTGAAGCTTTCTTT
. . TRBJ2-1 15 TRBV5-6 CASSLIGAGYNEQFF TGTGCCAGCAGCTTGATTGGGGCGGGATACAATGAGCAGTTCTTC
. . TRBJ2-1 16 TRBV29-1 CSVEEDRRVPYNEQFF TGCAGCGTTGAAGAGGACAGGAGGGTCCCCTACAATGAGCAGTTCTTC
. TRBD2 TRBJ2-1 17 TRBV11-2 CASRRTSGSPLVNEQFF TGTGCCAGCAGAAGGACTAGCGGGAGCCCCCTGGTCAATGAGCAGTTCTTC
. TRBD1 TRBJ2-5 13 TRBV5-1 CASSPTGGETQYF TGCGCCAGCAGCCCGACAGGGGGAGAGACCCAGTACTTC
. TRBD1 TRBJ2-5 15 TRBV4-3 CASSPGSQGAGTQYF TGCGCCAGCAGCCCAGGTTCGCAGGGGGCAGGGACCCAGTACTTC
. TRBD2 TRBJ2-3 15 TRBV5-4 CASSWGLAVEDTQYF TGTGCCAGCAGCTGGGGACTAGCCGTGGAAGATACGCAGTATTTT
. . TRBJ2-3 16 TRBV5-1 CASSLGEGSSTDTQYF TGCGCCAGCAGCTTGGGTGAGGGCAGTAGCACAGATACGCAGTATTTT
. . TRBJ1-3 16 TRBV6-1 CASSESGILSGNTIYF TGTGCCAGCAGTGAATCGGGGATCCTCTCTGGAAACACCATATATTTT
. TRBD1 TRBJ2-7 13 TRBV7-9 CASSPTGNYEQYF TGTGCCAGCAGCCCGACAGGGAACTACGAGCAGTACTTC
. TRBD2 TRBJ2-1 16 TRBV7-6 CASSLSTSGGINEQFF TGTGCCAGCAGCTTATCCACTAGCGGGGGGATCAATGAGCAGTTCTTC
. . TRBJ1-4 13 TRBV7-2 CASSLGRGEKLFF TGTGCCAGCAGCTTAGGCAGGGGTGAAAAACTGTTTTTT
. TRBD1 TRBJ1-2 15 TRBV28 CASRVTGLGVYGYTF TGTGCCAGCAGGGTGACAGGGCTCGGAGTCTATGGCTACACCTTC